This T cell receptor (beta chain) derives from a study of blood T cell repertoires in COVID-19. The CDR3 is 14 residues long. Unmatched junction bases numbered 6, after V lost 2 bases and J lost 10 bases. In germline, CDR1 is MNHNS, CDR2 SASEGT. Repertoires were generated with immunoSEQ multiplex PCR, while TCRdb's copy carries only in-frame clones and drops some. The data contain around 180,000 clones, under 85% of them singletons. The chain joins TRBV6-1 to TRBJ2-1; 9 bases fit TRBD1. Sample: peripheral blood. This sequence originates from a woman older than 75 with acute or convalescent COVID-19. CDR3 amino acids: CASSELDRGGEQFF. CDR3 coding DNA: TGTGCCAGCAGTGAATTAGACAGGGGGGGAGAGCAGTTCTTC.